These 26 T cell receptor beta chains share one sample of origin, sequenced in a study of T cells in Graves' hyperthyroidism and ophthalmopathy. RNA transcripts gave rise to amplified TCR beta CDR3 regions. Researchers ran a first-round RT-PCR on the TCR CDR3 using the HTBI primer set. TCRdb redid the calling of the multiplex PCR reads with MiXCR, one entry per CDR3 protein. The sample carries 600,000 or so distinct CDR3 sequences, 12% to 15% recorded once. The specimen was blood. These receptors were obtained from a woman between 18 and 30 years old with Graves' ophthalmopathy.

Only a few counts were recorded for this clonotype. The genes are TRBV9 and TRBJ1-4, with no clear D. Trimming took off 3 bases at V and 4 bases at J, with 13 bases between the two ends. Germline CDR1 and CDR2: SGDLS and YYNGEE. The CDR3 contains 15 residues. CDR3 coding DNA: TGTGCCAGCAGCGGCGTTTTGGGGATTAATGAAAAACTGTTTTTT. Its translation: CASSGVLGINEKLFF.

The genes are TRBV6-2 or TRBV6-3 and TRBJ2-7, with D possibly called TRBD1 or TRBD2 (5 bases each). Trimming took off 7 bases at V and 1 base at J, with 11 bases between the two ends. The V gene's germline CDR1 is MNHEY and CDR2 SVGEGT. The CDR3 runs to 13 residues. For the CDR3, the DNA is TGTGCCAGCACCGGGACGGAATCCTACGAGCAGTACTTC. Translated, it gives CASTGTESYEQYF.

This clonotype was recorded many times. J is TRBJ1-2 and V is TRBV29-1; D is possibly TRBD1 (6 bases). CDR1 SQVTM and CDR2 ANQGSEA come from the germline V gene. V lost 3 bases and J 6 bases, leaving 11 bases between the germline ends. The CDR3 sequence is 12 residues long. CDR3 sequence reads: CSVEQGRNGYTF. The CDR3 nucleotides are TGCAGCGTTGAGCAGGGGAGGAATGGCTACACCTTC.

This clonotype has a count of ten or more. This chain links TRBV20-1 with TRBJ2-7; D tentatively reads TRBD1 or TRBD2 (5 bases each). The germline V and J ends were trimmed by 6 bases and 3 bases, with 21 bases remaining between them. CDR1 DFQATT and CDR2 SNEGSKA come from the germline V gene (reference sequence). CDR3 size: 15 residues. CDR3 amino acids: CSADPGGPKIYEQYF. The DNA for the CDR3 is TGCAGTGCCGACCCTGGGGGACCGAAGATCTACGAGCAGTACTTC.

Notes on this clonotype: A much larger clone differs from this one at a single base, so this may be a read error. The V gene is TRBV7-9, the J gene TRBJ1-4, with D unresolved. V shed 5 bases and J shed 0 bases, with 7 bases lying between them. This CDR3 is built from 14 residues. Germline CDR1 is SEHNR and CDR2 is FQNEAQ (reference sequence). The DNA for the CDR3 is TGTGCCAGCAGCACCGGGGCAACTAATGAAAAACTGTTTTTT. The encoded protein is CASSTGATNEKLFF.

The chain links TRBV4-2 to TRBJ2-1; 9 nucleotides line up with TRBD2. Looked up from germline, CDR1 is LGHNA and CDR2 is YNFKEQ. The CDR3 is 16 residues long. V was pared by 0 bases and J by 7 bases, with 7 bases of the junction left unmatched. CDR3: CASSQDWAGGWNEQFF. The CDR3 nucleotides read TGTGCCAGCAGCCAAGATTGGGCGGGAGGGTGGAATGAGCAGTTCTTC.

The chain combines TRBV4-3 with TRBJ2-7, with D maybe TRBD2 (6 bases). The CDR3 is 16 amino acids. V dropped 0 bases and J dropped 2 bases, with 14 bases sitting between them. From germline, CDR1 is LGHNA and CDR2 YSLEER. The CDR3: CASSQEGMAGPYEQYF. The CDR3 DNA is TGCGCCAGCAGCCAAGAAGGAATGGCGGGACCCTACGAGCAGTACTTC.

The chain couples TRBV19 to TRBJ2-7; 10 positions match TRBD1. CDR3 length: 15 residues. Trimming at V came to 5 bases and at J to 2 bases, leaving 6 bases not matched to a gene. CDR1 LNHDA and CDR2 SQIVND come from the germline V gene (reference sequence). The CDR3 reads CASSPGDRGPYEQYF. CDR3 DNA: TGTGCCAGTAGTCCCGGGGACAGGGGCCCCTACGAGCAGTACTTC.

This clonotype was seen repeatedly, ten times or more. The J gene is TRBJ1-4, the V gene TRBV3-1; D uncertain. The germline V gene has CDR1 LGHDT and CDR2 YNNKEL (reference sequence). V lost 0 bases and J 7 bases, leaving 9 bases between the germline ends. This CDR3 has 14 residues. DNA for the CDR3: TGTGCCAGCAGCCAAGATCTGAGGAGTGAAAAACTGTTTTTT. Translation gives CASSQDLRSEKLFF.

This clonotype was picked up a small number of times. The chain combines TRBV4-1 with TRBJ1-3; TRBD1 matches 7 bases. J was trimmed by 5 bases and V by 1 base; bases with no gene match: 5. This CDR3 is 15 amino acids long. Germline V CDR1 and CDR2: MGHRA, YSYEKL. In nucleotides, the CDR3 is TGCGCCAGCAGCCAAGGTCGAGGGGGCAGAAACACCATATATTTT. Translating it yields CASSQGRGGRNTIYF.

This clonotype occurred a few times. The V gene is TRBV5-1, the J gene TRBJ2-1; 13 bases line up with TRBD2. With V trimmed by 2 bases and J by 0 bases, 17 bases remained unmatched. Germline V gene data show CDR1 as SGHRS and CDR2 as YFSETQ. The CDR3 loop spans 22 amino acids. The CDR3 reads CASSLAGTSGNLYPNSYNEQFF. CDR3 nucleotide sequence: TGCGCCAGCAGCTTAGCCGGGACTAGCGGGAACCTCTACCCTAACTCCTACAATGAGCAGTTCTTC. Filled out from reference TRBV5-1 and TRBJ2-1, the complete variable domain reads KAGVTQTPRYLIKTRGQQVTLSCSPISGHRSVSWYQQTPGQGLQFLFEYFSETQRNKGNFPGRFSGRQFSNSRSEMNVSTLELGDSALYLCASSLAGTSGNLYPNSYNEQFFGPGTRLTVL.

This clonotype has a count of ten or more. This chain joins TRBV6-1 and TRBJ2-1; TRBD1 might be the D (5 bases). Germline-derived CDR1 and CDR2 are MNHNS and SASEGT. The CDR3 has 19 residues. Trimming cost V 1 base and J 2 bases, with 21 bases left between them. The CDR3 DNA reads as TGTGCCAGCAGTGAAGATGGCAGGGCCCGGGCCTCGACCTACAATGAGCAGTTCTTC. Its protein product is CASSEDGRARASTYNEQFF.

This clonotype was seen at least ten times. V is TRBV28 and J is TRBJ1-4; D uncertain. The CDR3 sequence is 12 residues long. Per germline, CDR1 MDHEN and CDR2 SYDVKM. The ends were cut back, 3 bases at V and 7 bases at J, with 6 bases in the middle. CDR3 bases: TGTGCCAGCAGTTTCCCAGGTGAAAAACTGTTTTTT. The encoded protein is CASSFPGEKLFF.

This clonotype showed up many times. As DNA, the CDR3 is TGCAGTGCTAAAGGAGGACTAGCCGCTCACTTCTCCTACAATGAGCAGTTCTTC. Amino acids: CSAKGGLAAHFSYNEQFF. J is TRBJ2-1 and V is TRBV20-1; the match to TRBD2 covers 8 bases. Germline lookup yields CDR1 DFQATT and CDR2 SNEGSKA (reference sequence). J gave up 0 bases and V 4 bases, and 14 bases lay outside the gene matches. This CDR3 has 18 amino acids.

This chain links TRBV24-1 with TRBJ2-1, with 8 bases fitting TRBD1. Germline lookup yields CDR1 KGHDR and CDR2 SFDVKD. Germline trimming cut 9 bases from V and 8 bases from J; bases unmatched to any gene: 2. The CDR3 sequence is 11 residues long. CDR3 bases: TGTGCCACCGGACAGGGCCATGAGCAGTTCTTC. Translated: CATGQGHEQFF.

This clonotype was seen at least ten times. This chain's CDR3 is CASSPGTGGHTEAFF. CDR3 DNA: TGTGCCAGCAGCCCCGGGACAGGCGGACACACTGAAGCTTTCTTT. V and J are TRBV11-1 and TRBJ1-1; 8 bases are a match to TRBD1. V was clipped by 5 bases and J by 3 bases; unmatched bases: 8. This CDR3 has 15 residues. Germline loops: CDR1 SGHAT, CDR2 FQDESV (reference sequence).

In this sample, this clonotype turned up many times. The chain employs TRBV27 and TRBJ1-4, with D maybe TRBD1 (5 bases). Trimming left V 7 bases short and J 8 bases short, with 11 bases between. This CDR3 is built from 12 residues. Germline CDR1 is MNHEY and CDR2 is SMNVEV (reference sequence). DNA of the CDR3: TGTGCCAGCACCGGGGGGGGAGAAAAACTGTTTTTT. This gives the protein CASTGGGEKLFF.

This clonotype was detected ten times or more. The CDR3, as DNA: TGCAGTGCTAGCAACTCCGGGACAGGGGGCGGGGAGCAGTACTTC. As protein: CSASNSGTGGGEQYF. The rearrangement uses TRBV20-1 and TRBJ2-7; TRBD1 matches 12 bases. V gave up 3 bases and J gave up 7 bases; unmatched junction bases: 10. Germline CDR1 reads DFQATT; CDR2 reads SNEGSKA (reference sequence). The CDR3 is 15 residues long.

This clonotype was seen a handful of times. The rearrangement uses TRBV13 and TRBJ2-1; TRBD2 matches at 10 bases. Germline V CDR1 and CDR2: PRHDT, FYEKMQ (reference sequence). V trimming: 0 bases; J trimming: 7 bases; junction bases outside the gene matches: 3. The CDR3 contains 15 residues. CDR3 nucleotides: TGTGCCAGCAGCTTAGGGGGACTAGCGAGTAATGAGCAGTTCTTC. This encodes CASSLGGLASNEQFF.

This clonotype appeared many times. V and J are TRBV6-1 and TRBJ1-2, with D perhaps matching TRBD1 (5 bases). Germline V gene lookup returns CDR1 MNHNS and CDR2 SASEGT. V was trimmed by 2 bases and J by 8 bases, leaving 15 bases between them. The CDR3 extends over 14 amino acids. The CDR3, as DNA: TGTGCCAGCAGTGAAATCGGGCAGGGCCGGGGCTACACCTTC. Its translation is CASSEIGQGRGYTF.

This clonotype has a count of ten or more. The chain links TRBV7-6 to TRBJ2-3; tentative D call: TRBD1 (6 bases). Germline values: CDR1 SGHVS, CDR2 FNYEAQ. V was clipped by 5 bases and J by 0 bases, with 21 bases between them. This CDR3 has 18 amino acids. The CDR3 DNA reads TGTGCCAGCAGCCCCTTGGGGACGGGGACATGGAGCACAGATACGCAGTATTTT. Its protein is CASSPLGTGTWSTDTQYF.

CDR3 in DNA: TGTGCCAGCCGCAGGGGCTCCTATAATTCACCCCTCCACTTT. Protein sequence: CASRRGSYNSPLHF. The rearrangement joins TRBV7-3 to TRBJ1-6; maybe TRBD1 (6 bases). V lost 8 bases to trimming and J lost 0 bases, with 8 bases between them. The CDR3 spans 14 residues. Per germline, CDR1 SGHTA and CDR2 FQGTGA.

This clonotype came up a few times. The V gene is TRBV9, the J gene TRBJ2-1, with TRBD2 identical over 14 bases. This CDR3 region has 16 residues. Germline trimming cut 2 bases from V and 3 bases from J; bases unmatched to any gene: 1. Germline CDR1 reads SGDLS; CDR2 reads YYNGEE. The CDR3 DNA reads TGTGCCAGCAGCGTGGGACTAGCGGGAGACTACAATGAGCAGTTCTTC. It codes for CASSVGLAGDYNEQFF. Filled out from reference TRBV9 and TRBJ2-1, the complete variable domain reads DSGVTQTPKHLITATGQRVTLRCSPRSGDLSVYWYQQSLDQGLQFLIQYYNGEERAKGNILERFSAQQFPDLHSELNLSSLELGDSALYFCASSVGLAGDYNEQFFGPGTRLTVL.

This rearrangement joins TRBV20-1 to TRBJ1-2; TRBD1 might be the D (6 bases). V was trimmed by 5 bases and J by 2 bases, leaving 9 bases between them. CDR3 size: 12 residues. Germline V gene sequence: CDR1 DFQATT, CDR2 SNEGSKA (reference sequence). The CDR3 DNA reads TGCAGTGCTCTAGACAGGAACTATGGCTACACCTTC. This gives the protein CSALDRNYGYTF.

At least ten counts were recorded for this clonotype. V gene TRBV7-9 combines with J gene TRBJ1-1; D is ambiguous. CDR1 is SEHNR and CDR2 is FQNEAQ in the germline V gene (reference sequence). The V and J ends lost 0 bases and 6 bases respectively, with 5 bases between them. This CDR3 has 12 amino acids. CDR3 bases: TGTGCCAGCAGCTTAGCGATTCCTGAAGCTTTCTTT. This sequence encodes CASSLAIPEAFF.

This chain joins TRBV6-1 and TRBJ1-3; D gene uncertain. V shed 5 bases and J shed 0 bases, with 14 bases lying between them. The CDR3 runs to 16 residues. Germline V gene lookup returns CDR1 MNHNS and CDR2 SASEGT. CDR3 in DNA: TGTGCCAGCAGTTTACGGACCGAAAGCTCTGGAAACACCATATATTTT. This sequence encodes CASSLRTESSGNTIYF.